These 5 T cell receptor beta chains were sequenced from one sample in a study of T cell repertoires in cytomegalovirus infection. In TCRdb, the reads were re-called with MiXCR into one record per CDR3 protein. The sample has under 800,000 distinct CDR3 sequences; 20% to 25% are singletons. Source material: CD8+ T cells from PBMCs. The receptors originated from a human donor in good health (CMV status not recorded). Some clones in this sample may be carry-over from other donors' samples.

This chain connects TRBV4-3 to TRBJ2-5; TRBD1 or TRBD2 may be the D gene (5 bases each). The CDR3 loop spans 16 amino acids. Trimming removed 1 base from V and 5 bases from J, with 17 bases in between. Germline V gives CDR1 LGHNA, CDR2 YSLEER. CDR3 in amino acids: CASSQGSGPFIETQYF. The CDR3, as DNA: TGCGCCAGCAGCCAAGGGTCGGGACCGTTCATCGAGACCCAGTACTTC.

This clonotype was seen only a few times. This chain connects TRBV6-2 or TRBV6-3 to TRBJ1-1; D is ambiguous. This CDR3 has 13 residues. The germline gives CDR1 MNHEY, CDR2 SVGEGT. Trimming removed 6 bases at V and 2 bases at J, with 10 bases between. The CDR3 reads CASRVRRNTEAFF. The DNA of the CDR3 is TGTGCCAGCAGGGTCCGCAGAAACACTGAAGCTTTCTTT.

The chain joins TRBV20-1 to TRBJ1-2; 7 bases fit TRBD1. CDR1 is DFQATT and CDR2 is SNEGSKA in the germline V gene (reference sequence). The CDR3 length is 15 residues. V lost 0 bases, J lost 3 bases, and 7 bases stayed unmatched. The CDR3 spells CSARDPGGAHYGYTF. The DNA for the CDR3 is TGCAGTGCTAGAGACCCAGGGGGAGCCCACTATGGCTACACCTTC.

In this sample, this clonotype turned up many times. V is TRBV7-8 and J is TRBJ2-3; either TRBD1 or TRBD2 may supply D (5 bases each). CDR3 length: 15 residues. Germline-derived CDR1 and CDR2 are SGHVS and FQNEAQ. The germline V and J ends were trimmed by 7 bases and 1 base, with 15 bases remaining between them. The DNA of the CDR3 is TGTGCCAGCACCAGACCGGGACCAGGCACAGATACGCAGTATTTT. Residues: CASTRPGPGTDTQYF.

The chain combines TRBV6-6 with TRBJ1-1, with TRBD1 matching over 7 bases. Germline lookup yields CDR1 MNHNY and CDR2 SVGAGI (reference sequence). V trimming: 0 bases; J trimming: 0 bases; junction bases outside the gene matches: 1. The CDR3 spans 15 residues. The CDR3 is CASSYSGGLNTEAFF. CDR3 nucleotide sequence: TGTGCCAGCAGTTACTCAGGGGGCTTGAACACTGAAGCTTTCTTT.